The 19 T cell receptor beta chains below come from one sample, sequenced in a study of blood T cell repertoires in COVID-19. Profiling relied on immunoSEQ multiplex PCR, and the TCRdb table lists in-frame clones only, not all of them. The table has around 160,000 clones, around 80% seen once. Sequencing used peripheral blood. The receptors shown here come from a woman aged 80 or over with acute or convalescent COVID-19.

This clone is a singleton in its sample. At one boundary the junction diverges from the germline segment, which might be a read error. The chain is built from TRBV5-6 and TRBJ1-5; the D is unclear. In germline, CDR1 is SGHDT, CDR2 YYEEEE. The CDR3 is 9 residues long. This CDR3 is CASSFEVSF. As DNA, the CDR3 is TGTGCCAGCAGCTTTGAGGTCTCTTTT.

The rearrangement uses TRBV20-1 and TRBJ2-1; D perhaps matches TRBD2 (6 bases). This CDR3 is built from 15 residues. V lost 6 bases to trimming and J lost 4 bases, with 19 bases between them. Germline CDR1 DFQATT, CDR2 SNEGSKA (reference sequence). The CDR3 coding sequence is TGCAGTGCCAGTAGACTGGAGGGGATATACAATGAGCAGTTCTTC. Its translation is CSASRLEGIYNEQFF.

The chain is built from TRBV15 and TRBJ2-3; 8 bases fit TRBD1. CDR3 length equals 14 residues. The V segment lost 3 bases and the J segment 2 bases; nucleotides outside the gene matches: 1. In germline, CDR1 is LNHNV, CDR2 YYDKDF (reference sequence). The CDR3 DNA is TGTGCCACCAGCAGGGGACAGGCCACAGATACGCAGTATTTT. Its protein product is CATSRGQATDTQYF.

This clone was detected only once. DNA of the CDR3: TGCGCCAGCAGCCAAGGACTCCTCTCATCCGAGCAGTACTTC. This encodes CASSQGLLSSEQYF. The chain employs TRBV4-1 and TRBJ2-7, with D hard to call. Trimming took 1 base from V and 6 from J, leaving 13 bases between them. Germline V gene sequence: CDR1 MGHRA, CDR2 YSYEKL. CDR3 length equals 14 residues.

The chain joins TRBV11-3 to TRBJ1-5, with TRBD1 matching 8 bases. Trimming removed 5 bases from V and 0 bases from J; junction bases left unmatched: 9. The germline V gene has CDR1 SGHNT and CDR2 YENEEA. The CDR3 is made up of 17 amino acids. The CDR3 DNA follows: TGTGCCAGCAGCGCGAGTACAGGGGGTTATAGCAATCAGCCCCAGCATTTT. Amino acids: CASSASTGGYSNQPQHF.

Only one count was recorded for this clone. The V call is TRBV5-4, the J call TRBJ2-3; a weak D match, TRBD1 (5 bases). Looked up from germline, CDR1 is SGHNT and CDR2 is YYREEE (reference sequence). CDR3 length equals 15 residues. Trimming left V 0 bases short and J 1 base short, with 9 bases between. The CDR3 DNA reads as TGTGCCAGCAGCTTGGGACAGTTCGGCACAGATACGCAGTATTTT. Protein product: CASSLGQFGTDTQYF.

The chain is built from TRBV29-1 and TRBJ2-1, with 10 positions matching TRBD2. Germline CDR1 SQVTM, CDR2 ANQGSEA. This CDR3 is 18 amino acids long. The trim removed 2 bases at V and 4 bases at J, leaving 14 bases unmatched. Here the CDR3 reads CSVESLEGLAEGYNEQFF. Here the CDR3 DNA reads TGCAGCGTTGAAAGTCTCGAAGGACTAGCGGAAGGTTACAATGAGCAGTTCTTC.

V is TRBV28 and J is TRBJ2-7; a possible D gene is TRBD1 (6 bases). CDR1 MDHEN and CDR2 SYDVKM come from the germline V gene. V was pared by 8 bases and J by 6 bases, with 26 bases between. This CDR3 is 16 amino acids long. Written as DNA, the CDR3 is TGTGCCAGCTCCAGATCGGTGGGGACACGCAGGGGCGAGCAGTACTTC. It is translated as CASSRSVGTRRGEQYF.

The J gene is TRBJ1-5, the V gene TRBV21-1; the table's D call, TRBD1, has no DNA check behind it. TRBV21-1 is recorded as a pseudogene. The CDR3 spans 17 residues. The CDR3 region has the DNA TGTGCCAGCAGCAAAGCGGACAGGGGCTATAGCAATCAGCCCCAGCATTTT. Amino acids: CASSKADRGYSNQPQHF.

The chain is built from TRBV27 and TRBJ2-7; 10 bases line up with TRBD2. Germline-derived CDR1 and CDR2 are MNHEY and SMNVEV (reference sequence). Trimming removed 2 bases from V and 3 bases from J; junction bases left unmatched: 7. The CDR3 has 16 residues. CDR3 DNA sequence: TGTGCCAGCAGTTTAGATTTTCCTAGCGGGAGCTACGAGCAGTACTTC. It translates to CASSLDFPSGSYEQYF.

The J gene is TRBJ2-1, the V gene TRBV10-3; D perhaps matches TRBD2 (6 bases). V was clipped by 1 base and J by 5 bases, with 12 bases between them. Germline loops: CDR1 ENHRY, CDR2 SYGVKD. The CDR3 runs 15 residues. The CDR3 nucleotides read TGTGCCATCAGTGAGTTTACTAGCAACCACAATGAGCAGTTCTTC. Residues: CAISEFTSNHNEQFF.

This clone has just a few counts. The chain has TRBV5-5 and TRBJ1-5; a possible D gene is TRBD1 (5 bases). CDR3 size: 15 residues. The V and J ends lost 0 bases and 3 bases respectively, with 10 bases between them. From germline, CDR1 is SGHKS and CDR2 YYEKEE (reference sequence). The CDR3, as DNA: TGTGCCAGCAGCTTGGAGGGGAACCTCAATCAGCCCCAGCATTTT. Encoded protein: CASSLEGNLNQPQHF.

The chain has TRBV15 and TRBJ2-2, with 7 bases aligning to TRBD2. Germline loops: CDR1 LNHNV, CDR2 YYDKDF (reference sequence). V lost 9 bases to trimming and J lost 3 bases; unmatched junction nucleotides: 10. The CDR3 consists of 15 residues. CDR3 protein: CATRGGRDYTGELFF. Here the CDR3 DNA reads TGTGCCACGCGGGGCGGGAGAGATTACACCGGGGAGCTGTTTTTT.

The chain combines TRBV6-1 with TRBJ1-5; D remains unclear. The CDR3 length is 15 residues. Trimming took off 0 bases at V and 0 bases at J, with 6 bases between the two ends. Germline-derived CDR1 and CDR2 are MNHNS and SASEGT. In DNA form, the CDR3 reads TGTGCCAGCAGTGAAGCTGGCGGTAGCAATCAGCCCCAGCATTTT. Protein: CASSEAGGSNQPQHF.

This sequence joins TRBV11-2 and TRBJ2-7, with a tentative D call TRBD1 (5 bases). This CDR3 is built from 18 residues. The ends were cut back, 5 bases at V and 0 bases at J, with 23 bases in the middle. Per the germline V gene, CDR1 is SGHAT and CDR2 is FQNNGV. DNA for the CDR3: TGTGCCAGCAGCCCAGCGAGGACACACCTTCTTAGCTCCTACGAGCAGTACTTC. It yields the protein CASSPARTHLLSSYEQYF. Combining the CDR3 with reference TRBV11-2 and TRBJ2-7 gives the whole variable domain EAGVAQSPRYKIIEKRQSVAFWCNPISGHATLYWYQQILGQGPKLLIQFQNNGVVDDSQLPKDRFSAERLKGVDSTLKIQPAKLEDSAVYLCASSPARTHLLSSYEQYFGPGTRLTVT.

This clone was counted ten times or more. J is TRBJ2-1 and V is TRBV6-5; 7 nucleotides agree with TRBD2. CDR3 length: 16 amino acids. V lost 0 bases to trimming and J lost 7 bases; unmatched junction nucleotides: 9. The germline CDR1 and CDR2 sequences are MNHEY and SVGAGI. The CDR3 loop is CASSYSQTRLANEQFF. As DNA, the CDR3 is TGTGCCAGCAGTTACTCCCAGACCCGACTAGCAAATGAGCAGTTCTTC.

The gene calls are TRBV6-1 and TRBJ1-2; 7 bases fit TRBD1. The CDR3 is 13 residues long. The V gene end was trimmed by 3 bases and the J gene end by 3 bases; junction bases not matched to a gene: 1. Germline V lookup: CDR1 MNHNS, CDR2 SASEGT. The CDR3 bases are TGTGCCAGCAGTGACAGGGGGGACTATGGCTACACCTTC. Residues: CASSDRGDYGYTF.

This chain joins TRBV2 and TRBJ1-1; D is unclear. V lost 6 bases, J lost 3 bases, and 14 bases lay in between. Germline V gene lookup returns CDR1 SNHLY and CDR2 FYNNEI. CDR3 length equals 14 residues. CDR3 nucleotide sequence: TGTGCCAGCAGAAAAGGTCAGGCCGACACTGAAGCTTTCTTT. Amino acid sequence: CASRKGQADTEAFF.

V usage is TRBV7-2 and J usage is TRBJ2-3; 13 positions agree with TRBD2. Germline CDR1 and CDR2: SGHTA and FQGNSA. CDR3 length equals 17 residues. V shed 1 base, J shed 2 bases, and the junction held 3 bases outside the gene matches. The CDR3: CASSLGGLAGTTDTQYF. The DNA of the CDR3 is TGTGCCAGCAGCTTAGGGGGACTAGCGGGGACCACAGATACGCAGTATTTT.